This entry features one T cell receptor (beta chain) sequence. The sample is drawn from a study of CD8 T cells in ankylosing spondylitis. TCRdb used MiXCR to reprocess the 5' RACE reads, holding one entry per CDR3 protein. This sample has about 240,000 distinct CDR3 sequences, with 7.5% to 9% found just once. V dropped 4 bases and J dropped 5 bases, with 11 bases sitting between them. The germline CDR1 and CDR2 sequences are DFQATT and SNEGSKA (reference sequence). The CDR3 length is 12 residues. This receptor was identified in a male donor with ankylosing spondylitis or in good health (not recorded which). The sample taken for sequencing was blood, either unsorted or a sorted T cell fraction (not recorded which). This rearrangement joins TRBV20-1 to TRBJ1-1; perhaps TRBD1 as D (5 bases). CDR3: CSANRQLTEAFF. In DNA form, the CDR3 reads TGCAGTGCTAATAGACAGTTGACTGAAGCTTTCTTT.